This T cell receptor beta chain was identified during a study of response to subunit inactivated influenza vaccine. CDR3 size: 16 residues. Germline V gives CDR1 LGHNA, CDR2 YNFKEQ. Trimming pared 1 base from V and 0 bases from J, leaving 10 bases between. General study points: The authors offered the suggestion that each seasonal influenza vaccination recruits few new T cells.

TCRdb redid the calling of the RT-PCR reads with MiXCR, one entry per CDR3 protein. The data contain around 470,000 distinct CDR3 sequences, more than 7% of them singletons. In this sample, this clonotype turned up many times. The target antigen is unknown. This receptor was obtained from a man between 45 and 75 years old who received an inactivated influenza vaccine. The sample in question was PBMCs from blood, obtained roughly 24 months after vaccination. The chain employs TRBV4-2 and TRBJ2-1; D is uncertain. The CDR3 DNA follows: TGTGCCAGCAGCCAAGGACTTGCGAGCTCCTACAATGAGCAGTTCTTC. Its translation: CASSQGLASSYNEQFF.